This passage covers 24 T cell receptor beta chains from one sample sequenced in a study of OX40 agonist ivuxolimab in advanced cancers. The protocol used for the library was the immunoSEQ multiplex PCR assay. TCRdb took over this immuneACCESS table, retaining in-frame rearrangements with V and J assigned. Such tables are incomplete; in checked studies, under half of the missing clones stem from an unresolved V gene, and the remainder is unexplained. This sample is represented by over 30,000 clones; 84% of them were singletons. Approximately 1.8% of the sample belongs to the ten largest clones. Sequencing was performed on CD4+ or CD8+ T cells sorted from blood, taken in a trial of the OX40 agonist ivuxolimab. The receptors shown here come from an adult with an advanced solid tumor such as melanoma, head and neck, liver or kidney cancer.

The chain employs TRBV6-1 and TRBJ2-4; 7 bases map to TRBD1. This CDR3 comprises 13 residues. CDR1 is MNHNS and CDR2 is SASEGT in the germline V gene. J gave up 3 bases and V 6 bases, and 2 bases lay outside the gene matches. The chain's CDR3 is CASRPGGKNIQYF. CDR3 coding DNA: TGTGCCAGCAGGCCAGGGGGCAAAAACATTCAGTACTTC.

This clone occurred a few times. The rearrangement links TRBV7-6 to TRBJ1-4, with no clear D. Germline CDR1 SGHVS, CDR2 FNYEAQ. This CDR3 comprises 14 residues. Trimming cost V 1 base and J 4 bases, with 7 bases left between them. This chain's CDR3 is CASSLEADNEKLFF. The DNA of the CDR3 is TGTGCCAGCAGCTTAGAAGCGGATAATGAAAAACTGTTTTTT. The full variable domain, its missing parts supplied by reference TRBV7-6 and TRBJ1-4, is GAGVSQSPRYKVTKRGQDVALRCDPISGHVSLYWYRQALGQGPEFLTYFNYEAQQDKSGLPNDRFSAERPEGSISTLTIQRTEQRDSAMYRCASSLEADNEKLFFGSGTQLSVL.

The chain employs TRBV6-6 and TRBJ2-1; 7 bases are shared with TRBD2. V gave up 11 bases and J gave up 5 bases; unmatched junction bases: 9. Germline CDR1 MNHNY, CDR2 SVGAGI (reference sequence). This CDR3 has 13 residues. Here the CDR3 DNA reads TGTGCCGGACGGTCTAGCGGTAACAATGAGCAGTTCTTC. It specifies CAGRSSGNNEQFF.

The chain joins TRBV18 to TRBJ2-7, with 8 bases fitting TRBD1. This CDR3 is built from 15 residues. The V gene's germline CDR1 is KGHSH and CDR2 LQKENI. Trimming took 1 base from V and 4 from J; bases not matched to a gene: 6. The CDR3 protein is CASSPLGTGSYEQYF. The DNA of the CDR3 is TGTGCCAGCTCACCACTGGGGACAGGATCTTACGAGCAGTACTTC.

V is TRBV14 and J is TRBJ1-2, with a weak D call TRBD1 (6 bases). CDR1 and CDR2 from the germline V gene are SGHDN and FVKESK. The CDR3 is made up of 14 amino acids. V was clipped by 3 bases and J by 0 bases, with 8 bases between them. CDR3 residues: CASSHWTANYGYTF. In DNA, the CDR3 is TGTGCCAGCAGCCACTGGACAGCTAACTATGGCTACACCTTC.

The chain uses TRBV28 and TRBJ2-7; D might be TRBD1 (5 bases). The CDR3 spans 11 residues. The V end was cut by 7 bases, the J end by 1 base, with 5 bases between. Germline V CDR1 and CDR2: MDHEN, SYDVKM. CDR3 residues: CASTGSYEQYF. The CDR3 nucleotides read TGTGCCAGCACAGGGTCCTACGAGCAGTACTTC.

The chain links TRBV25-1 to TRBJ2-7, with D uncertain. This CDR3 is built from 14 residues. V lost 6 bases to trimming and J lost 0 bases, with 12 bases between them. Germline loops: CDR1 MGHDK, CDR2 SYGVNS. The CDR3 reads CASSLGANSYEQYF. In DNA, the CDR3 is TGTGCCAGCAGCCTGGGCGCCAACTCCTACGAGCAGTACTTC.

The rearrangement links TRBV5-8 to TRBJ2-7; D unclear. Per germline, CDR1 SGHTS and CDR2 YDEGEE. The CDR3 loop spans 11 amino acids. V lost 4 bases to trimming and J lost 3 bases, with 5 bases between them. CDR3 DNA: TGTGCCAGCAGCCCCAACTACGAGCAGTACTTC. It yields the protein CASSPNYEQYF.

This rearrangement joins TRBV9 to TRBJ1-2, with 10 bases identical to TRBD1. CDR1 is SGDLS and CDR2 is YYNGEE in the germline V gene. The CDR3 is made up of 15 amino acids. V was pared by 3 bases and J by 1 base, with 3 bases of the junction left unmatched. CDR3 region: CASSAGQGFNYGYTF. The CDR3 nucleotides read TGTGCCAGCAGCGCGGGACAGGGGTTTAACTATGGCTACACCTTC.

The V and J genes are TRBV7-6 and TRBJ1-1; D gene unclear. This CDR3 is built from 14 residues. Germline V CDR1 and CDR2: SGHVS, FNYEAQ. V dropped 5 bases and J dropped 4 bases, with 14 bases sitting between them. CDR3 DNA: TGTGCCAGCAGCCCCCAGACGGCGACCACTGAAGCTTTCTTT. It encodes CASSPQTATTEAFF.

This clone was counted only a few times. The V gene is TRBV19, the J gene TRBJ2-5, with TRBD2 identical over 7 bases. V lost 3 bases to trimming and J lost 3 bases; unmatched junction nucleotides: 7. The CDR3 extends over 15 amino acids. The germline V gene encodes CDR1 LNHDA and CDR2 SQIVND (reference sequence). In DNA form, the CDR3 reads TGTGCCAGTAGTATGGGTATGGGGAGGGAAGAGACCCAGTACTTC. Its protein is CASSMGMGREETQYF.

The chain joins TRBV6-6 to TRBJ2-7; 7 bases map to TRBD2. V lost 6 bases, J lost 3 bases, and 8 bases stayed unmatched. This CDR3 has 14 residues. Germline CDR1 and CDR2: MNHNY and SVGAGI (reference sequence). For the CDR3, the DNA is TGTGCCAGCAGGGCGGGGGACCTACGCTACGAGCAGTACTTC. Translated: CASRAGDLRYEQYF.

V usage is TRBV10-3 and J usage is TRBJ1-6; 7 nucleotides agree with TRBD1. Germline CDR1 is ENHRY and CDR2 is SYGVKD. With V trimmed by 6 bases and J by 0 bases, 8 bases remained unmatched. This CDR3 is 17 amino acids long. The CDR3 coding sequence is TGTGCCATCAGCAGGGGACAGATCGGCTCCTATAATTCACCCCTCCACTTT. Protein: CAISRGQIGSYNSPLHF.

This sequence joins TRBV11-2 and TRBJ2-7; D might be TRBD2 (7 bases). Trimming shortened V by 0 bases and J by 0 bases, and 9 bases separated the two germline ends. Germline V lookup: CDR1 SGHAT, CDR2 FQNNGV. CDR3 size: 15 residues. The CDR3, as DNA: TGTGCCAGCAGCTTAGAAGGGGGGGCCTCCTACGAGCAGTACTTC. It is translated as CASSLEGGASYEQYF.

The CDR3 reads CASSVGVGVYGTDTQYF. Here the CDR3 DNA reads TGTGCCAGCAGCGTAGGAGTTGGGGTCTATGGCACAGATACGCAGTATTTT. This chain uses TRBV9 with TRBJ2-3, with D hard to call. Germline assignment: CDR1 SGDLS and CDR2 YYNGEE. V was clipped by 0 bases and J by 1 base, with 15 bases between them. The CDR3 runs to 17 residues.

This rearrangement joins TRBV7-3 to TRBJ2-1; 9 bases match TRBD2. CDR1 is SGHTA, CDR2 FQGTGA, per germline. V shed 6 bases and J 7 bases; nucleotides not matched to a gene: 10. CDR3 length equals 15 residues. CDR3 region: CASSPMSGGTNEQFF. In DNA, the CDR3 is TGTGCCAGCAGTCCCATGAGCGGGGGGACAAATGAGCAGTTCTTC.

The chain employs TRBV5-5 and TRBJ2-7; no firm D call. Germline V gene lookup returns CDR1 SGHKS and CDR2 YYEKEE (reference sequence). CDR3 length: 14 residues. Trimming left V 4 bases short and J 4 bases short, with 15 bases between. The CDR3 reads CASSVFSNGYEQYF. CDR3 in DNA: TGTGCCAGCAGCGTTTTTTCCAACGGTTACGAGCAGTACTTC.

This chain uses TRBV20-1 with TRBJ1-3, with D possibly being TRBD1 (5 bases). The V end lost 6 bases, the J end lost 8 bases, and 11 bases lay between the germline ends. The germline V gene has CDR1 DFQATT and CDR2 SNEGSKA (reference sequence). CDR3 length equals 11 residues. The CDR3 coding sequence is TGCAGTGCCCGGGGGAAAGACACCATATATTTT. It codes for CSARGKDTIYF.

The V gene is TRBV7-6, the J gene TRBJ2-7, with a possible D match to TRBD2 (5 bases). Between the trimmed V and J ends, which lost 1 base and 5 bases, there was a span of 6 bases. Germline CDR1 reads SGHVS; CDR2 reads FNYEAQ. This CDR3 region has 12 residues. CDR3 protein: CASSLERNEQYF. The CDR3 bases are TGTGCCAGCAGCTTAGAGCGGAACGAGCAGTACTTC. Drawing the rest from reference TRBV7-6 and TRBJ2-7, the complete variable domain is GAGVSQSPRYKVTKRGQDVALRCDPISGHVSLYWYRQALGQGPEFLTYFNYEAQQDKSGLPNDRFSAERPEGSISTLTIQRTEQRDSAMYRCASSLERNEQYFGPGTRLTVT.

This chain links TRBV29-1 with TRBJ1-4, with 8 bases matching TRBD1. V lost 4 bases, J lost 8 bases, and 3 bases stayed unmatched. Germline values: CDR1 SQVTM, CDR2 ANQGSEA. The CDR3 has 12 residues. CDR3: CSVVTGAEKLFF. The DNA of the CDR3 is TGCAGCGTTGTGACAGGGGCCGAAAAACTGTTTTTT.

J is TRBJ2-7 and V is TRBV9; no clear D gene. The CDR3 loop spans 15 amino acids. CDR1 and CDR2 from the germline V gene are SGDLS and YYNGEE. The V gene lost 0 bases and the J gene lost 2 bases, with 12 bases spanning the gap. The CDR3 DNA reads as TGTGCCAGCAGCGTAGAGGCCACCAGAACCTACGAGCAGTACTTC. It specifies CASSVEATRTYEQYF.

The rearrangement links TRBV5-6 to TRBJ1-2; 7 positions match TRBD1. Germline CDR1 and CDR2: SGHDT and YYEEEE. V was clipped by 2 bases and J by 5 bases; unmatched bases: 15. The CDR3 is made up of 17 amino acids. CDR3 residues: CASSFMGADRSLYGYTF. The CDR3 coding sequence is TGTGCCAGCAGCTTTATGGGTGCGGACAGGTCTTTGTATGGCTACACCTTC.

This sequence joins TRBV4-1 and TRBJ1-1; 7 bases are shared with TRBD1. CDR1 and CDR2 (germline): MGHRA, YSYEKL. Trimming at V came to 2 bases and at J to 0 bases, leaving 12 bases not matched to a gene. The CDR3 sequence is 18 residues long. The CDR3 DNA follows: TGCGCCAGCAGCCAAACCGGGACAGCATTAGGGGTGAACACTGAAGCTTTCTTT. Amino acid sequence: CASSQTGTALGVNTEAFF.

The chain carries TRBV7-9 and TRBJ2-3; D is unclear. The germline gives CDR1 SEHNR, CDR2 FQNEAQ (reference sequence). The CDR3 sequence is 12 residues long. Trimming left V 4 bases short and J 3 bases short, with 5 bases between. CDR3 sequence: CASSYETDTQYF. In nucleotides, the CDR3 is TGTGCCAGCAGCTATGAGACAGATACGCAGTATTTT.